One and the same sample provided the 16 T cell receptor beta chains below, sequenced in a study of CD8 T cells in ankylosing spondylitis. TCRdb fed the 5' RACE reads into MiXCR, producing one record per CDR3 protein. The sample carries around 250,000 distinct CDR3 sequences, around 11% recorded once. The sequenced sample consisted of blood, either unsorted or a sorted T cell fraction (not recorded which). The receptors were sampled from a male donor with ankylosing spondylitis or in good health (not recorded which).

This clonotype was found many times. The chain recombines TRBV2 with TRBJ2-7, with D uncertain. V gave up 2 bases and J gave up 7 bases, with 12 bases separating them. Looked up from germline, CDR1 is SNHLY and CDR2 is FYNNEI. CDR3 length: 13 residues. The CDR3 nucleotides are TGTGCCAGCAGTGAAAACTGGGCTACGGAGCAGTACTTC. As protein: CASSENWATEQYF. Drawing the rest from reference TRBV2 and TRBJ2-7, the complete variable domain is EPEVTQTPSHQVTQMGQEVILRCVPISNHLYFYWYRQILGQKVEFLVSFYNNEISEKSEIFDDQFSVERPDGSNFTLKIRSTKLEDSAMYFCASSENWATEQYFGPGTRLTVT.

This clonotype has ten or more counts. This rearrangement joins TRBV6-1 to TRBJ2-6, with a tentative D call TRBD1 (6 bases). V lost 8 bases and J 0 bases, leaving 23 bases between the germline ends. In germline, CDR1 is MNHNS, CDR2 SASEGT. The CDR3 is 19 amino acids. Here the CDR3 reads CASANPGRGTYSGANVLTF. CDR3 DNA sequence: TGTGCCAGCGCAAACCCCGGCAGGGGAACTTACTCTGGGGCCAACGTCCTGACTTTC.

The rearrangement links TRBV10-3 to TRBJ2-1; TRBD1 matches at 7 bases. The CDR3 covers 13 residues. Germline trimming cut 10 bases from V and 5 bases from J; bases unmatched to any gene: 8. Germline-derived CDR1 and CDR2 are ENHRY and SYGVKD. For the CDR3, the DNA is TGTGCCACCCAGGGACAGATAGACAATGAGCAGTTCTTC. Translated: CATQGQIDNEQFF.

This clonotype has ten or more counts. The chain uses TRBV29-1 and TRBJ2-7, with TRBD2 as a possible D gene (5 bases). V was cut by 0 bases and J by 4 bases, with 10 bases left in between. Germline CDR1 reads SQVTM; CDR2 reads ANQGSEA. CDR3 length: 13 amino acids. The CDR3 sequence: CSVEDDRGYEQYF. The DNA for the CDR3 is TGCAGCGTTGAAGACGACCGAGGGTACGAGCAGTACTTC.

The sample holds many counts of this clonotype. This chain uses TRBV2 with TRBJ1-1; 9 bases agree with TRBD1. This CDR3 comprises 14 residues. CDR1 SNHLY and CDR2 FYNNEI come from the germline V gene. The V segment lost 7 bases and the J segment 4 bases; nucleotides outside the gene matches: 7. The CDR3 sequence is CASKGTGSSTEAFF. CDR3 nucleotide sequence: TGTGCCAGCAAGGGGACAGGGTCGTCCACTGAAGCTTTCTTT.

The chain recombines TRBV28 with TRBJ2-4; D is tentatively TRBD1 or TRBD2 (5 bases each). The CDR3 loop spans 16 amino acids. Germline CDR1 MDHEN, CDR2 SYDVKM. The V end was cut by 3 bases, the J end by 1 base, with 13 bases between. The CDR3 DNA is TGTGCCAGCAGTTTCCTGGTGGGACCGGCCAAAAACATTCAGTACTTC. Its protein product is CASSFLVGPAKNIQYF.

Many counts were recorded for this clonotype. The V gene is TRBV20-1, the J gene TRBJ2-7; perhaps TRBD1 as D (6 bases). The CDR3 is made up of 13 amino acids. CDR1 is DFQATT and CDR2 is SNEGSKA in the germline V gene (reference sequence). Trimming stripped 4 bases from V and 2 bases from J, with 12 bases between. The CDR3 DNA sequence: TGCAGTGCTAAAAAAGGGGGAACCTACGAGCAGTACTTC. Its protein is CSAKKGGTYEQYF.

The chain links TRBV7-2 to TRBJ1-2, with D uncertain. V was cut by 2 bases and J by 2 bases, with 9 bases left in between. The CDR3 runs 14 residues. In germline, CDR1 is SGHTA, CDR2 FQGNSA. CDR3 region: CASSLSALNYGYTF. CDR3 DNA sequence: TGTGCCAGCAGCTTATCGGCGCTGAACTATGGCTACACCTTC.

There are many counts of this clonotype. The rearrangement uses TRBV7-8 and TRBJ2-3; tentatively, D is TRBD2 (6 bases). CDR3 length: 17 residues. CDR1 and CDR2 (germline): SGHVS, FQNEAQ. Trimming stripped 5 bases from V and 5 bases from J, with 23 bases between. CDR3 DNA sequence: TGTGCCAGCAGCCTTACCTACGGGACTCCCGCGGGAGATACGCAGTATTTT. Protein: CASSLTYGTPAGDTQYF.

This clonotype has only one observation. The chain uses TRBV20-1 and TRBJ2-5, with D possibly being TRBD1 (6 bases). Trimming removed 6 bases at V and 2 bases at J, with 7 bases between. CDR3 length equals 11 residues. CDR1 is DFQATT, CDR2 SNEGSKA, per germline (reference sequence). CDR3 in DNA: TGCAGTGCAGGGGGACAAGAGACCCAGTACTTC. It translates to CSAGGQETQYF.

This clonotype was counted ten times or more. The gene calls are TRBV12-3 or TRBV12-4 and TRBJ2-1, with D perhaps being TRBD1 or TRBD2 (6 bases each). The V gene lost 4 bases and the J gene lost 4 bases, with 14 bases spanning the gap. The CDR3 runs to 15 residues. CDR3 sequence (DNA): TGTGCCAGCAGTTGGAGGGGGTCAGCTTACAATGAGCAGTTCTTC. Residues: CASSWRGSAYNEQFF.

This clonotype was picked up many times. The chain is built from TRBV20-1 and TRBJ2-5; TRBD1 matches 8 bases. The length of the CDR3 is 11 residues. The V and J ends lost 5 bases and 4 bases, in that order; junction bases with no gene match: 0. Germline loops: CDR1 DFQATT, CDR2 SNEGSKA (reference sequence). The CDR3 spells CSAGQGETQYF. The CDR3 bases are TGCAGTGCTGGACAGGGAGAGACCCAGTACTTC.

The CDR3 nucleotides are TGTGCCAGCAGCGCAAGAGGGTCCGAAGCTTTCTTT. Residues: CASSARGSEAFF. The chain joins TRBV7-2 to TRBJ1-1, with D uncertain. V lost 5 bases and J 8 bases, leaving 12 bases between the germline ends. In germline, CDR1 is SGHTA, CDR2 FQGNSA. This CDR3 is built from 12 residues.

J is TRBJ2-1 and V is TRBV20-1; 8 bases agree with TRBD2. This CDR3 spans 14 amino acids. The germline V gene has CDR1 DFQATT and CDR2 SNEGSKA (reference sequence). J was trimmed by 6 bases and V by 4 bases; bases with no gene match: 8. The CDR3 nucleotides read TGCAGTGCTACCCGGGAGGGCCAGGGCAATGAGCAGTTCTTC. Its protein product is CSATREGQGNEQFF.

The V gene is TRBV9, the J gene TRBJ1-3; D unresolved. Trimming took 5 bases from V and 4 from J, leaving 7 bases between them. Per germline, CDR1 SGDLS and CDR2 YYNGEE. The CDR3 sequence is 12 residues long. In DNA, the CDR3 is TGTGCCAGCAGGGGTACCGGAAACACCATATATTTT. Protein: CASRGTGNTIYF.

This clonotype was seen ten or more times. The V call is TRBV29-1, the J call TRBJ2-2; no definite D call. The V end lost 4 bases, the J end lost 3 bases, and 6 bases lay between the germline ends. The CDR3 spans 12 residues. In germline, CDR1 is SQVTM, CDR2 ANQGSEA. The chain's CDR3 is CSVVRYTGELFF. As DNA, the CDR3 is TGCAGCGTTGTACGATACACCGGGGAGCTGTTTTTT.